These 24 T cell receptor beta chains were sequenced from one sample in a study of Ad26.COV2.S vaccination and SARS-CoV-2 variants (dated by TCRdb to the early 2020s). The treatment or condition label, read with the paper, signifies: some 19 received Ad26.COV2.S at low or high dose, single or two shots; 5 received placebo; per-sample allocation not given. Repertoires of vaccine and placebo recipients were sequenced from samples collected on day 63 after the first injection. The library was produced with the immunoSEQ multiplex PCR assay. The clones in this table, taken by TCRdb from immuneACCESS, are in-frame only. Not every clone is retained; where verified, under half of the shortfall comes from an unresolved V gene, and the cause of the rest is unknown. This sample is represented by 410,000 or so clones; around 93% of them were singletons. Around 1.7% of the sample goes to the ten largest clones.

The sequences come from peripheral blood, collected in a trial of Ad26.COV2.S vaccine versus placebo. The receptors derive from a person between 18 and 60 years old who received the Ad26.COV2.S COVID-19 vaccine or a placebo.

V usage is TRBV10-1 and J usage is TRBJ2-7; no firm D call. The CDR3 is 10 amino acids. Germline assignment: CDR1 WNHNN and CDR2 SYGVQD (reference sequence). V was cut by 10 bases and J by 5 bases, with 9 bases left in between. Written as DNA, the CDR3 is TGCGCCACGGTGCAGAACGAGCAGTACTTC. This gives the protein CATVQNEQYF.

The table lists this clone with a count of one. The rearrangement links TRBV7-2 to TRBJ2-5, with D possibly being TRBD1 (6 bases). Germline V gives CDR1 SGHTA, CDR2 FQGNSA. The CDR3 runs 15 residues. The ends were cut back, 5 bases at V and 5 bases at J, with 18 bases in the middle. CDR3 sequence: CASSTQTQGPETQYF. The DNA for the CDR3 is TGTGCCAGCAGCACTCAAACTCAGGGGCCGGAGACCCAGTACTTC.

The CDR3: CASSLVSRPGNTIYF. CDR3 sequence (DNA): TGTGCCAGCAGCTTAGTCTCCAGGCCTGGAAACACCATATATTTT. This chain joins TRBV7-8 and TRBJ1-3; D gene uncertain. Germline loops: CDR1 SGHVS, CDR2 FQNEAQ. CDR3 length: 15 residues. Trimming stripped 1 base from V and 2 bases from J, with 9 bases between.

V gene TRBV7-6 combines with J gene TRBJ2-2; D is ambiguous. CDR3 size: 13 residues. Germline assignment: CDR1 SGHVS and CDR2 FNYEAQ. The V and J ends lost 6 bases and 8 bases respectively, with 13 bases between them. The CDR3 loop is CASSHPTSGELFF. Written as DNA, the CDR3 is TGTGCCAGCAGTCACCCGACTTCGGGGGAGCTGTTTTTT.

The gene calls are TRBV24-1 and TRBJ2-1, with 9 bases that match TRBD1. From germline, CDR1 is KGHDR and CDR2 SFDVKD. This CDR3 is built from 16 residues. The J segment lost 2 bases and the V segment lost 4 bases, leaving 5 bases of the junction unmatched. The CDR3 sequence: CATSELQGAPYNEQFF. The CDR3 region has the DNA TGTGCCACCAGTGAGTTACAGGGGGCGCCCTACAATGAGCAGTTCTTC.

The chain recombines TRBV5-4 with TRBJ2-3; 8 bases fit TRBD2. Trimming at V came to 1 base and at J to 0 bases, leaving 13 bases not matched to a gene. Looked up from germline, CDR1 is SGHNT and CDR2 is YYREEE (reference sequence). The CDR3 runs 19 residues. CDR3 region: CASSLRWAGGRQSTDTQYF. CDR3 coding DNA: TGTGCCAGCAGCTTGCGTTGGGCGGGGGGCCGTCAAAGCACAGATACGCAGTATTTT.

V usage is TRBV6-5 and J usage is TRBJ2-5, with 9 nucleotides matching TRBD1. The CDR3 has 15 residues. V shed 4 bases, J shed 5 bases, and the junction held 8 bases outside the gene matches. CDR1 is MNHEY, CDR2 SVGAGI, per germline. The CDR3 spells CASSSQGAPKETQYF. The DNA for the CDR3 is TGTGCCAGCAGTTCACAGGGGGCTCCGAAGGAGACCCAGTACTTC.

This clone was found many times. The chain employs TRBV5-4 and TRBJ2-3; TRBD2 agrees at 13 bases. This CDR3 is 16 amino acids long. The germline CDR1 and CDR2 sequences are SGHNT and YYREEE (reference sequence). Unmatched junction bases numbered 6, after V lost 4 bases and J lost 4 bases. The CDR3: CASSQLAGGLSDTQYF. The CDR3 DNA reads as TGTGCCAGCAGCCAACTAGCGGGGGGGCTTTCAGATACGCAGTATTTT. Full variable domain (missing parts from reference TRBV5-4 and TRBJ2-3): ETGVTQSPTHLIKTRGQQVTLRCSSQSGHNTVSWYQQALGQGPQFIFQYYREEENGRGNFPPRFSGLQFPNYSSELNVNALELDDSALYLCASSQLAGGLSDTQYFGPGTRLTVL.

The rearrangement joins TRBV30 to TRBJ1-2; 9 bases agree with TRBD1. The germline gives CDR1 GTSNPN, CDR2 SVGIG (reference sequence). V trimming: 4 bases; J trimming: 6 bases; junction bases outside the gene matches: 6. The CDR3 totals 13 residues. The CDR3: CAWTRDRVDGYTF. In nucleotides, the CDR3 is TGTGCCTGGACCCGGGACAGGGTGGATGGCTACACCTTC. The variable domain in full, with the rest retrieved from reference TRBV30 and TRBJ1-2, is SQTIHQWPATLVQPVGSPLSLECTVEGTSNPNLYWYRQAAGRGLQLLFYSVGIGQISSEVPQNLSASRPQDRQFILSSKKLLLSDSGFYLCAWTRDRVDGYTFGSGTRLTVV.

This clone was found a few times. The chain combines TRBV7-9 with TRBJ1-5; no reliable D call. Trimming took off 5 bases at V and 7 bases at J, with 15 bases between the two ends. Germline CDR1 and CDR2: SEHNR and FQNEAQ (reference sequence). CDR3 length: 14 residues. CDR3: CASSVEWVGQPQHF. The DNA of the CDR3 is TGTGCCAGCAGCGTCGAGTGGGTAGGCCAGCCCCAGCATTTT. Full variable domain (remainder filled in from reference TRBV7-9 and TRBJ1-5): DTGVSQNPRHKITKRGQNVTFRCDPISEHNRLYWYRQTLGQGPEFLTYFQNEAQLEKSRLLSDRFSAERPKGSFSTLEIQRTEQGDSAMYLCASSVEWVGQPQHFGDGTRLSIL.

The CDR3 sequence is CASSFRTDTEAFF. The CDR3 region has the DNA TGTGCCAGCAGTTTCCGGACAGACACTGAAGCTTTCTTT. V and J are TRBV7-9 and TRBJ1-1; TRBD1 might be the D (6 bases). CDR1 is SEHNR, CDR2 FQNEAQ, per germline (reference sequence). This CDR3 is 13 amino acids long. V lost 6 bases and J 3 bases, leaving 11 bases between the germline ends.

The chain employs TRBV5-6 and TRBJ1-2, with a tentative D call TRBD1 (6 bases). Germline V gene lookup returns CDR1 SGHDT and CDR2 YYEEEE. The germline V and J ends were trimmed by 5 bases and 4 bases, with 12 bases remaining between them. This CDR3 is 13 amino acids long. CDR3 bases: TGTGCCAGCAGACAACAGGGTGCCTATGGCTACACCTTC. Protein product: CASRQQGAYGYTF.

This clone was recorded once. The V gene is TRBV28, the J gene TRBJ2-7, with 8 bases identical to TRBD1. The V gene's germline CDR1 is MDHEN and CDR2 SYDVKM. V trimming: 5 bases; J trimming: 1 base; junction bases outside the gene matches: 4. This CDR3 contains 14 residues. The CDR3 is CASSVDRGSYEQYF. The CDR3 nucleotides are TGTGCCAGCAGTGTCGACAGGGGTTCCTACGAGCAGTACTTC.

V usage is TRBV11-2 and J usage is TRBJ1-1; the match to TRBD1 covers 7 bases. The CDR3 totals 13 residues. Losses at the gene ends were 4 bases for V and 5 bases for J; bases not matched to a gene: 4. Germline V gene sequence: CDR1 SGHAT, CDR2 FQNNGV. The CDR3 spells CASSWDRQTEAFF. The CDR3 coding sequence is TGTGCCAGCAGCTGGGACAGACAGACTGAAGCTTTCTTT. The variable domain in full, completed from reference TRBV11-2 and TRBJ1-1, reads EAGVAQSPRYKIIEKRQSVAFWCNPISGHATLYWYQQILGQGPKLLIQFQNNGVVDDSQLPKDRFSAERLKGVDSTLKIQPAKLEDSAVYLCASSWDRQTEAFFGQGTRLTVV.

V gene TRBV10-1 combines with J gene TRBJ1-2, with 7 bases matching TRBD1. Trimming cost V 0 bases and J 4 bases; bases outside gene matches: 14. The germline gives CDR1 WNHNN, CDR2 SYGVQD (reference sequence). The CDR3 has 18 residues. The CDR3 sequence: CASSESFPYRGLRYGYTF. The DNA of the CDR3 is TGCGCCAGCAGTGAGTCCTTTCCTTACAGGGGCCTTCGCTATGGCTACACCTTC.

This chain links TRBV4-1 with TRBJ1-2; D is perhaps TRBD1 (5 bases). The CDR3 is 15 amino acids. V was trimmed by 1 base and J by 0 bases, leaving 9 bases between them. CDR1 MGHRA and CDR2 YSYEKL come from the germline V gene. CDR3 coding DNA: TGCGCCAGCAGCCAAGCAATACAGGCTAACTATGGCTACACCTTC. Its translation is CASSQAIQANYGYTF.

The V call is TRBV6-5, the J call TRBJ2-7; no firm D call. The CDR3 sequence is 11 residues long. Germline V gene sequence: CDR1 MNHEY, CDR2 SVGAGI. V was trimmed by 4 bases and J by 3 bases, leaving 4 bases between them. CDR3 in DNA: TGTGCCAGCAGTTTTCGCTACGAGCAGTACTTC. Translation: CASSFRYEQYF.

The chain joins TRBV19 to TRBJ2-5; TRBD2 might be the D (7 bases). Trimming left V 3 bases short and J 4 bases short, with 21 bases between. In germline, CDR1 is LNHDA, CDR2 SQIVND (reference sequence). The CDR3 has 17 residues. In DNA form, the CDR3 reads TGTGCCAGTAGTATCCCTAGAGGGAGGGGGTTGGCAGAGACCCAGTACTTC. This encodes CASSIPRGRGLAETQYF.

The V and J genes are TRBV11-2 and TRBJ2-3; 7 bases align to TRBD1. After removal of 1 base from V and 2 bases from J, the junction contained 3 bases not matched to a gene. Germline V gene data show CDR1 as SGHAT and CDR2 as FQNNGV. The CDR3 extends over 15 amino acids. The chain's CDR3 is CASSLGTGYTDTQYF. The CDR3 coding sequence is TGTGCCAGCAGCTTAGGGACAGGATACACAGATACGCAGTATTTT.

The DNA for the CDR3 is TGTGCCAGCAGCAACGTGGGGGGGTACAGGGGTACCGCCTACGAGCAGTACTTC. It is translated as CASSNVGGYRGTAYEQYF. This rearrangement joins TRBV21-1 to TRBJ2-7. TRBV21-1 is labeled a pseudogene. The CDR3 length is 18 residues.

The chain couples TRBV18 to TRBJ1-5; TRBD1 agrees at 9 bases. This CDR3 spans 14 amino acids. Germline-derived CDR1 and CDR2 are KGHSH and LQKENI. V lost 3 bases and J lost 8; bases outside the gene matches: 5. CDR3 nucleotides: TGTGCCAGCTCACCCACAGGGGGCACAGAGCCCCAGCATTTT. Protein product: CASSPTGGTEPQHF.

The CDR3 nucleotides are TGTGCCAGCAGCTTTGTAACGGAGCTGTTTTTT. This sequence encodes CASSFVTELFF. The chain carries TRBV7-2 and TRBJ2-2; no firm D call. Germline CDR1 SGHTA, CDR2 FQGNSA. The V end was cut by 3 bases, the J end by 10 bases, with 6 bases between. This CDR3 spans 11 amino acids.

This chain uses TRBV19 with TRBJ2-6; D gene unclear. This CDR3 comprises 14 residues. Trimming stripped 8 bases from V and 4 bases from J, with 12 bases between. CDR1 and CDR2 (germline): LNHDA, SQIVND (reference sequence). In DNA form, the CDR3 reads TGTGCCAGTTCCCAGTCGGCCGGGGCCAACGTCCTGACTTTC. Translation gives CASSQSAGANVLTF.

The V and J genes are TRBV7-2 and TRBJ2-1, with 10 bases identical to TRBD2. Germline CDR1 reads SGHTA; CDR2 reads FQGNSA. V lost 4 bases, J lost 4 bases, and 1 base stayed unmatched. This CDR3 region has 14 residues. CDR3 loop: CASSYSGGYNEQFF. DNA of the CDR3: TGTGCCAGCAGCTATAGCGGGGGGTACAATGAGCAGTTCTTC.